These T cell receptor beta chains were read from a single sample in a study of blood T cells in healthy people across ages. MiXCR, run by TCRdb on the 5' RACE reads, gives a single entry per CDR3 protein. The sample contains 1.5 million to 2 million distinct CDR3 sequences, about 28% of which appear only once. Sequencing used blood. The receptor set was obtained from a woman aged 25-40 years in good health. Both conserved end residues are part of each CDR3. A D gene is named only where the DNA matches it firmly. Clone size is not always given. Where it is, it says once, few, many or a class for expanded clones.

clone_size d_call j_call v_call cdr3_aa cdr3_nt
many TRBD1 TRBJ2-1 TRBV14 CASSHLGTGGLYEQFF TGTGCCAGCAGCCATCTCGGGACAGGGGGCTTGTATGAGCAGTTCTTC
few . TRBJ1-1 TRBV6-4 CASSPRVLNTEAFF TGTGCCAGCAGTCCCAGGGTTCTGAACACTGAAGCTTTCTTT
many . TRBJ2-4 TRBV6-6 CASTQGGSGRNIQYF TGTGCCAGCACTCAGGGGGGCTCGGGTAGGAACATTCAGTACTTC
. . TRBJ1-3 TRBV11-2 CASSPGGNSGNTIYF TGTGCCAGCAGCCCGGGAGGCAACTCTGGAAACACCATATATTTT
many TRBD2 TRBJ2-5 TRBV6-5 CASSSSGETQYF TGTGCCAGCAGCTCTAGCGGGGAGACCCAGTACTTC
. . TRBJ1-2 TRBV29-1 CSVEVGGRVGYTF TGCAGCGTTGAAGTCGGGGGGCGCGTTGGCTACACCTTC
. TRBD1 TRBJ2-7 TRBV29-1 CITPGQGGPKEYF TGCATCACCCCGGGACAGGGGGGCCCCAAGGAGTACTTC
few . TRBJ2-7 TRBV5-5 CASSDKQGYEQYF TGTGCCAGCAGCGATAAACAGGGATACGAGCAGTACTTC
. TRBD1 TRBJ1-1 TRBV2 CASRPRQGGTEAFF TGTGCCAGCAGACCGAGACAGGGCGGAACTGAAGCTTTCTTT
. . TRBJ1-2 TRBV3-1 CASSQRGVRTNYGYTF TGTGCCAGCAGCCAAAGGGGCGTCCGGACTAACTATGGCTACACCTTC
few TRBD1 TRBJ2-7 TRBV6-5 CASGNRGNDEQYF TGTGCCAGCGGGAACAGGGGCAACGACGAGCAGTACTTC
. . TRBJ2-7 TRBV29-1 CSVEEEGCEQYF TGCAGCGTTGAAGAGGAAGGCTGCGAGCAGTACTTC
. TRBD2 TRBJ2-7 TRBV5-4 CASSPGTSGPREQYF TGTGCCAGCAGCCCTGGGACTAGCGGGCCTCGGGAGCAGTACTTC
many . TRBJ2-7 TRBV6-5 CASSSATSNYEQYF TGTGCCAGCAGCTCCGCTACCTCCAACTACGAGCAGTACTTC
few TRBD1 TRBJ2-1 TRBV13 CASRIQGRDNEQFF TGTGCCAGCAGAATACAGGGGCGTGACAATGAGCAGTTCTTC
. . TRBJ2-4 TRBV29-1 CSVTMPGAIQYF TGCAGCGTTACTATGCCAGGGGCCATTCAGTACTTC
many . TRBJ2-7 TRBV7-2 CASSNWEGTEEQYF TGTGCCAGCAGCAACTGGGAGGGGACAGAGGAGCAGTACTTC
. TRBD1 TRBJ1-1 TRBV7-9 CASRGQGSVRTEAFF TGTGCCAGCAGAGGACAGGGGTCTGTTAGAACTGAAGCTTTCTTT
. . TRBJ2-1 TRBV7-9 CASSSGGLEQFF TGTGCCAGCAGCTCTGGGGGGCTGGAGCAGTTCTTC
many . TRBJ2-3 TRBV25-1 CASSEKAADTQYF TGTGCCAGCAGTGAAAAGGCCGCAGATACGCAGTATTTT
. TRBD1 TRBJ1-5 TRBV20-1 CSARRTGEQPQHF TGCAGTGCTAGACGGACAGGGGAACAGCCCCAGCATTTT
many . TRBJ2-1 TRBV5-1 CASSPDDEQFF TGCGCCAGCAGCCCGGACGACGAGCAGTTCTTC
many . TRBJ2-6 TRBV20-1 CSASPTGANVLTF TGCAGTGCTAGCCCGACTGGGGCCAACGTCCTGACTTTC
few . TRBJ1-6 TRBV28 CATWLAPNSPLHF TGTGCCACCTGGCTTGCCCCGAATTCACCCCTCCACTTT
many . TRBJ2-5 TRBV29-1 CSVRTEQETQYF TGCAGCGTCAGGACAGAACAAGAGACCCAGTACTTC
. . TRBJ2-2 TRBV3-1 CASSQQQVAAGELFF TGTGCCAGCAGCCAGCAACAGGTAGCGGCCGGGGAGCTGTTTTTT
. . TRBJ1-1 TRBV5-6 CASSLGLPQNTEAFF TGTGCCAGCAGCTTGGGGCTACCTCAGAACACTGAAGCTTTCTTT
. . TRBJ2-1 TRBV27 CASSLTGGGLNEQFF TGTGCCAGCAGTTTAACCGGCGGGGGCCTGAATGAGCAGTTCTTC
few . TRBJ1-5 TRBV27 CASSFQQNQPQHF TGTGCCAGCAGTTTTCAGCAGAATCAGCCCCAGCATTTT
. . TRBJ2-1 TRBV29-1 CSVSTGSYNEQFF TGCAGCGTGTCTACAGGATCCTACAATGAGCAGTTCTTC
few TRBD2 TRBJ2-7 TRBV9 CASSVGLAGDGNEQYF TGTGCCAGCAGCGTAGGTCTAGCGGGAGATGGAAATGAGCAGTACTTC
few . TRBJ2-1 TRBV20-1 CSARDPDSDNEQFF TGCAGTGCTAGGGATCCGGATAGCGACAATGAGCAGTTCTTC
few TRBD2 TRBJ2-4 TRBV6-6 CASSLGTSGGAGIQYF TGTGCCAGCAGTCTCGGGACTAGCGGGGGGGCTGGCATTCAGTACTTC
. . TRBJ2-4 TRBV7-2 CASSHTETGPRAKNIQYF TGTGCCAGCAGCCACACGGAAACAGGACCCCGAGCCAAAAACATTCAGTACTTC
many . TRBJ2-7 TRBV6-4 CASSDSEYLAYEQYF TGTGCCAGCAGTGACTCGGAGTACTTAGCTTACGAGCAGTACTTC
. TRBD2 TRBJ2-1 TRBV10-3 CATDLGRGGDEQFF TGTGCCACCGACCTAGGGCGGGGGGGCGATGAGCAGTTCTTC
once TRBD2 TRBJ2-7 TRBV19 CARSRGGNEQYF TGTGCCAGGAGTCGGGGGGGCAACGAGCAGTACTTC
. . TRBJ2-1 TRBV7-2 CASSPIGGRKQFF TGTGCCAGCAGCCCAATAGGGGGACGGAAGCAGTTCTTC
few . TRBJ2-7 TRBV6-6 CASSASDSYEQYF TGTGCCAGCAGTGCCTCGGACAGCTACGAGCAGTACTTC
. . TRBJ1-5 TRBV6-1 CASIGPGGYSNQPQHF TGTGCCAGCATCGGCCCGGGGGGCTATAGCAATCAGCCCCAGCATTTT
few TRBD1 TRBJ2-3 TRBV5-1 CASSLVTGGGDTPYF TGCGCCAGCAGCTTGGTGACAGGGGGCGGAGATACGCCGTATTTT
. TRBD2 TRBJ2-1 TRBV11-1 CASANLAGGQNEQFF TGTGCCAGCGCGAACCTAGCGGGGGGGCAAAATGAGCAGTTCTTC
many . TRBJ1-2 TRBV29-1 CSVVGTANYGYTF TGCAGCGTCGTCGGGACGGCTAACTATGGCTACACCTTC
. . TRBJ2-1 TRBV28 CASSLVVRRSRNEQFF TGTGCCAGCAGTTTAGTCGTCCGGCGCAGCCGCAATGAGCAGTTCTTC
few TRBD1 TRBJ1-2 TRBV12-3/TRBV12-4 CASSLVDRGPSYGYTF TGTGCCAGCAGTTTAGTAGACAGGGGGCCGAGCTATGGCTACACCTTC
. . TRBJ1-6 TRBV21-1 CVSSNTVRKNNSPLHF TGTGTCAGCAGCAACACCGTCCGGAAAAATAATTCACCCCTCCACTTT
once TRBD1 TRBJ1-6 TRBV7-2 CASSLDRQGFTPLHF TGTGCCAGCAGCTTAGATCGACAGGGGTTCACACCCCTCCACTTT
. . TRBJ2-3 TRBV6-5 CASSNRDTDDTQYF TGTGCCAGCAGCAACCGGGACACGGATGATACGCAGTATTTT
. . TRBJ1-1 TRBV4-3 CASSRLGGTEAFF TGCGCCAGCAGCCGATTAGGGGGCACTGAAGCTTTCTTT
. TRBD1 TRBJ2-1 TRBV24-1 CATSGPTGGSSYNEQFF TGTGCCACCAGTGGTCCGACAGGGGGGAGCTCCTACAATGAGCAGTTCTTC
few . TRBJ1-2 TRBV4-1 CASSQGGQASYGYTF TGCGCCAGCAGCCAAGGAGGACAAGCGTCCTATGGCTACACCTTC
many . TRBJ2-7 TRBV20-1 CSARDAQEQYF TGCAGTGCTAGAGATGCACAGGAGCAGTACTTC
few . TRBJ2-3 TRBV29-1 CGVEDAPLGTDTQYF TGCGGCGTTGAAGATGCTCCACTGGGGACAGATACGCAGTATTTT
. . TRBJ1-2 TRBV20-1 CSATLQAYGYTF TGCAGTGCTACCTTGCAGGCCTATGGCTACACCTTC
. TRBD1 TRBJ1-2 TRBV28 CASTLSVPRQGSGYTF TGTGCCAGCACTCTCTCGGTTCCCCGACAGGGATCCGGCTACACCTTC
many . TRBJ2-1 TRBV3-1 CASRLAGEQFF TGTGCCAGCAGGCTTGCGGGTGAGCAGTTCTTC
. TRBD1 TRBJ2-1 TRBV11-2 CACSLEIPQGARQFF TGTGCCTGCAGCTTAGAGATCCCTCAGGGGGCTAGGCAGTTCTTC
few . TRBJ2-1 TRBV5-1 CASSWGEDEQFF TGCGCCAGCAGCTGGGGAGAGGATGAGCAGTTCTTC